Below, 25 T cell receptor beta chains from the same sample are listed, as sequenced in a study of Graves' ophthalmopathy and Graves' hyperthyroidism. As the template, RNA transcripts were used to amplify TCR beta CDR3 regions. RT-PCR with HTBI primers came first, then second-round multiplex PCR. TCRdb called the multiplex PCR reads again in MiXCR, with one record for every CDR3 protein. The data contain almost 750,000 distinct CDR3 sequences, 40% of them singletons. Sequenced material: peripheral blood. All receptors derive from an adult man with Graves' ophthalmopathy.

This clonotype was counted many times. J is TRBJ2-2 and V is TRBV10-3; D might be TRBD2 (5 bases). Germline V gives CDR1 ENHRY, CDR2 SYGVKD. The CDR3 has 12 residues. V gave up 10 bases and J gave up 4 bases, with 10 bases separating them. Written as DNA, the CDR3 is TGTGCCAGCATGCGGGTCACCGGGGAGCTGTTTTTT. Protein sequence: CASMRVTGELFF.

This clonotype was seen many times. The chain combines TRBV2 with TRBJ1-6, with unresolved D. This CDR3 is built from 11 residues. Germline V gene sequence: CDR1 SNHLY, CDR2 FYNNEI. V gave up 7 bases and J gave up 6 bases, with 4 bases separating them. DNA of the CDR3: TGTGCCAGCACCATTAATTCACCCCTCCACTTT. As protein: CASTINSPLHF.

This clonotype was seen a handful of times. The junction shows a germline mismatch at one end, possibly a read error. V and J are TRBV10-3 and TRBJ1-5; D not resolved. This CDR3 is built from 15 residues. Germline V lookup: CDR1 ENHRY, CDR2 SYGVKD. Here the CDR3 DNA reads TGTGCCAGCAGTTACTTTGACGGACCTTATCAGCCCCAGCATTTT. This translates into CASSYFDGPYQPQHF.

The chain couples TRBV20-1 to TRBJ2-7; TRBD1 matches at 9 bases. With V trimmed by 0 bases and J by 7 bases, 7 bases remained unmatched. CDR3 length: 14 residues. Germline V lookup: CDR1 DFQATT, CDR2 SNEGSKA (reference sequence). The CDR3 DNA reads TGCAGTGCTAGAGAACAGGGGGCTTCGGGGGAGCAGTACTTC. It is translated as CSAREQGASGEQYF.

In this sample, this clonotype turned up a few times. As DNA, the CDR3 is TGTGCCAGCAGCACCCGGGACAGTGGGGGTGGTGGCTACACCTTC. Its protein product is CASSTRDSGGGGYTF. This sequence joins TRBV5-8 and TRBJ1-2, with 7 bases identical to TRBD1. CDR3 length equals 15 residues. The germline gives CDR1 SGHTS, CDR2 YDEGEE. The V segment lost 4 bases and the J segment 7 bases; nucleotides outside the gene matches: 13.

This clonotype was recorded a few times. The J gene is TRBJ1-5, the V gene TRBV20-1; the match to TRBD1 covers 8 bases. Germline V gives CDR1 DFQATT, CDR2 SNEGSKA (reference sequence). CDR3 length: 13 residues. V shed 5 bases, J shed 3 bases, and the junction held 3 bases outside the gene matches. The CDR3 DNA reads TGCAGTGCTTGGGACAGGATCAATCAGCCCCAGCATTTT. This sequence encodes CSAWDRINQPQHF.

In its sample, this clonotype was seen many times. The rearrangement joins TRBV29-1 to TRBJ2-7; 7 bases agree with TRBD1. CDR1 SQVTM and CDR2 ANQGSEA come from the germline V gene. The V segment lost 4 bases and the J segment 3 bases; nucleotides outside the gene matches: 6. The length of the CDR3 is 13 residues. The CDR3 DNA follows: TGCAGCGTTGCACAGGGGAATATCTACGAGCAGTACTTC. It specifies CSVAQGNIYEQYF.

This rearrangement joins TRBV4-2 to TRBJ2-5; 8 nucleotides align to TRBD1. CDR1 and CDR2 from the germline V gene are LGHNA and YNFKEQ. V trimming: 3 bases; J trimming: 4 bases; junction bases outside the gene matches: 13. The CDR3 runs 17 residues. The CDR3 bases are TGTGCCAGCAGCCAGGCCATGGGACAGGTGTCGTCAGAGACCCAGTACTTC. It specifies CASSQAMGQVSSETQYF.

The chain couples TRBV2 to TRBJ1-2, with a weak D call TRBD1 (6 bases). The germline V gene encodes CDR1 SNHLY and CDR2 FYNNEI. V was trimmed by 6 bases and J by 8 bases, leaving 16 bases between them. This CDR3 comprises 13 residues. The CDR3: CASSGTQRGGYTF. The CDR3 bases are TGTGCCAGCAGCGGGACACAACGAGGAGGCTACACCTTC.

The sample holds many counts of this clonotype. The chain recombines TRBV7-9 with TRBJ1-1; 7 bases are a match to TRBD1. The length of the CDR3 is 14 residues. Trimming cost V 0 bases and J 3 bases; bases outside gene matches: 1. Germline CDR1 SEHNR, CDR2 FQNEAQ (reference sequence). The CDR3 region is CASSLAGTDTEAFF. The DNA for the CDR3 is TGTGCCAGCAGCTTAGCCGGGACAGACACTGAAGCTTTCTTT.

Here the CDR3 reads CSARVVGWIQLFF. The DNA of the CDR3 is TGCAGTGCTAGAGTGGTAGGATGGATACAACTGTTTTTT. This chain connects TRBV20-1 to TRBJ1-4; D is undetermined. This CDR3 has 13 residues. V gave up 1 base and J gave up 12 bases, with 15 bases separating them. Germline values: CDR1 DFQATT, CDR2 SNEGSKA (reference sequence).

This chain joins TRBV24-1 and TRBJ2-3; D ambiguous. Per the germline V gene, CDR1 is KGHDR and CDR2 is SFDVKD. The V end lost 8 bases, the J end lost 1 base, and 6 bases lay between the germline ends. This CDR3 region has 12 residues. The CDR3 here is CATKSRTDTQYF. CDR3 in DNA: TGTGCCACCAAGTCGCGCACAGATACGCAGTATTTT.

The chain carries TRBV7-9 and TRBJ1-1, with D unclear. V gave up 0 bases and J gave up 6 bases, with 5 bases separating them. CDR1 is SEHNR and CDR2 is FQNEAQ in the germline V gene (reference sequence). This CDR3 is built from 12 residues. CDR3 region: CASSLARSEAFF. CDR3 in DNA: TGTGCCAGCAGCTTAGCGCGGTCTGAAGCTTTCTTT.

The CDR3 DNA reads TGTGCCAGCAGCTTACGGGGACAGCTTGCGGAGACCCAGTACTTC. Its translation: CASSLRGQLAETQYF. The genes are TRBV7-9 and TRBJ2-5; TRBD1 agrees at 7 bases. Germline V gene lookup returns CDR1 SEHNR and CDR2 FQNEAQ (reference sequence). This CDR3 is built from 15 residues. Unmatched junction bases numbered 8, after V lost 2 bases and J lost 5 bases.

In this sample, this clonotype turned up a few times. This chain connects TRBV7-9 to TRBJ1-1, with D possibly TRBD1 on 5 matching bases. Germline V gene data show CDR1 as SEHNR and CDR2 as FQNEAQ (reference sequence). There are 14 residues in the CDR3. V was trimmed by 3 bases and J by 0 bases, leaving 8 bases between them. CDR3 residues: CASSFEGMNTEAFF. Here the CDR3 DNA reads TGTGCCAGCAGCTTCGAGGGGATGAACACTGAAGCTTTCTTT. Together with reference TRBV7-9 and TRBJ1-1, the CDR3 gives the full variable domain: DTGVSQNPRHKITKRGQNVTFRCDPISEHNRLYWYRQTLGQGPEFLTYFQNEAQLEKSRLLSDRFSAERPKGSFSTLEIQRTEQGDSAMYLCASSFEGMNTEAFFGQGTRLTVV.

Remarks on this clonotype: A much larger clone differs by one base, so this may be a read error. CDR3 DNA sequence: TGCAGTGCCGTAGGTACCAAACGGGAAAAACTGTTTTTT. Encoded protein: CSAVGTKREKLFF. V is TRBV20-1 and J is TRBJ1-4; no firm D call. The CDR3 extends over 13 amino acids. V was trimmed by 6 bases and J by 8 bases, leaving 16 bases between them. Germline CDR1 DFQATT, CDR2 SNEGSKA (reference sequence).

In its sample, this clonotype was seen many times. The chain has TRBV24-1 and TRBJ1-2; 7 bases align to TRBD1. Germline lookup yields CDR1 KGHDR and CDR2 SFDVKD. V lost 4 bases, J lost 7 bases, and 5 bases stayed unmatched. The CDR3 loop spans 13 amino acids. CDR3 coding DNA: TGTGCCACCAGTGACTTTGGACAGGTTGGCTACACCTTC. This gives the protein CATSDFGQVGYTF.

This clonotype was seen many times. CDR3 loop: CASSSWKRKNTEAFF. The CDR3 region has the DNA TGTGCCAGCAGCTCCTGGAAGAGGAAGAACACTGAAGCTTTCTTT. The chain links TRBV11-2 to TRBJ1-1; D is uncertain. There are 15 residues in the CDR3. In germline, CDR1 is SGHAT, CDR2 FQNNGV. Trimming left V 4 bases short and J 1 base short, with 13 bases between.

The CDR3 coding sequence is TGTGCCAGTAGGGTCGCTAGTGGGGGGAAGACCGGGGAGCTGTTTTTT. Translating it yields CASRVASGGKTGELFF. The rearrangement uses TRBV19 and TRBJ2-2; TRBD2 might be the D (6 bases). V lost 6 bases and J 5 bases, leaving 19 bases between the germline ends. The V gene's germline CDR1 is LNHDA and CDR2 SQIVND (reference sequence). The CDR3 totals 16 residues.

The V call is TRBV19, the J call TRBJ2-2; TRBD1 aligns across 7 bases. The CDR3 runs 14 residues. Germline lookup yields CDR1 LNHDA and CDR2 SQIVND (reference sequence). J lost 6 bases, V lost 6 bases, and 7 bases had no gene match. CDR3 region: CASRITTGAGELFF. In DNA form, the CDR3 reads TGTGCCAGTAGAATCACCACAGGGGCCGGGGAGCTGTTTTTT.

The J gene is TRBJ1-2, the V gene TRBV9, with D possibly matching TRBD1 (6 bases). Per germline, CDR1 SGDLS and CDR2 YYNGEE. V shed 2 bases and J shed 8 bases, with 10 bases lying between them. The CDR3 length is 12 residues. CDR3 in amino acids: CASSVSGEGYTF. The CDR3 DNA reads as TGTGCCAGCAGCGTTTCAGGGGAAGGCTACACCTTC. The whole variable domain, remainder taken from reference TRBV9 and TRBJ1-2, is DSGVTQTPKHLITATGQRVTLRCSPRSGDLSVYWYQQSLDQGLQFLIQYYNGEERAKGNILERFSAQQFPDLHSELNLSSLELGDSALYFCASSVSGEGYTFGSGTRLTVV.

In this sample, this clonotype turned up once. This chain joins TRBV7-8 and TRBJ2-2, with a possible D match to TRBD1 (5 bases). This CDR3 has 17 residues. From germline, CDR1 is SGHVS and CDR2 FQNEAQ. The V and J ends lost 1 base and 1 base respectively, with 13 bases between them. The CDR3 reads CASSLDRDRLNTGELFF. Here the CDR3 DNA reads TGTGCCAGCAGCTTAGATCGAGACAGACTGAACACCGGGGAGCTGTTTTTT. Based on the CDR3 plus reference TRBV7-8 and TRBJ2-2, the full variable domain is GAGVSQSPRYKVAKRGQDVALRCDPISGHVSLFWYQQALGQGPEFLTYFQNEAQLDKSGLPSDRFFAERPEGSVSTLKIQRTQQEDSAVYLCASSLDRDRLNTGELFFGEGSRLTVL.

This clonotype was observed a handful of times. The V gene is TRBV2, the J gene TRBJ2-5; D possibly corresponds to TRBD1 (5 bases). This CDR3 comprises 15 residues. Germline loops: CDR1 SNHLY, CDR2 FYNNEI. V was cut by 5 bases and J by 4 bases, with 17 bases left in between. CDR3 nucleotide sequence: TGTGCCAGCAGTTACGCCGTGGGCAGGGTAGAGACCCAGTACTTC. Translating gives CASSYAVGRVETQYF. The full variable domain, rest sourced from reference TRBV2 and TRBJ2-5, is EPEVTQTPSHQVTQMGQEVILRCVPISNHLYFYWYRQILGQKVEFLVSFYNNEISEKSEIFDDQFSVERPDGSNFTLKIRSTKLEDSAMYFCASSYAVGRVETQYFGPGTRLLVL.

Regarding this clonotype: A read error is possible here, since a much larger clone lies one base away. The rearrangement joins TRBV7-9 to TRBJ2-7, with D perhaps TRBD1 (6 bases). Germline assignment: CDR1 SEHNR and CDR2 FQNEAQ (reference sequence). The CDR3 is 14 amino acids. For the CDR3, the DNA is TGTGCCAGCAGCTCATACGGACAGACCTACGGGCAGTACTTC. Encoded protein: CASSSYGQTYGQYF.

The chain is built from TRBV6-2 or TRBV6-3 and TRBJ2-5; TRBD1 matches 11 bases. Losses at the gene ends were 6 bases for V and 4 bases for J; bases not matched to a gene: 10. CDR3 length equals 16 residues. CDR1 is MNHEY, CDR2 SVGEGT, per germline. CDR3 nucleotides: TGTGCCAGCAGCTCCCGCCGGACAGGGGGCCCAGAGACCCAGTACTTC. Translation gives CASSSRRTGGPETQYF.